These T cell receptor beta chains were read from a single sample in a study of neoadjuvant anti-PD-1 for oral cavity cancer. This table comes from immunoSEQ multiplex PCR, and its TCRdb copy is limited to in-frame clones, with some not included. The sample lists 6,600 or so clones, approximately 46% occurring once. This specimen was tumor tissue, taken before nivolumab (anti-PD-1) treatment. These receptors all stem from a person aged 35 to 85 with oral cavity squamous cell carcinoma. CDR3s include the opening cysteine and the closing phenylalanine or tryptophan. The D gene is left open where the match is weak. Size is omitted from some rows. Given values are once, few, many or a class for expanded clones.

NA | few | TRBJ1-6 | TRBV25-1 | CASSESSGPGGSPLHF | TGTGCCAGCAGTGAATCTAGTGGACCCGGGGGTTCACCCCTCCACTTT
NA | NA | TRBJ2-2 | TRBV6-5 | CASAIGGNWAGELFF | TGTGCCAGCGCTATCGGCGGAAATTGGGCCGGGGAGCTGTTTTTT
TRBD1 | NA | TRBJ2-1 | TRBV19 | CASTKRTGKNEQFF | TGTGCCTCCACTAAGAGGACAGGCAAGAATGAGCAGTTCTTC
TRBD1 | NA | TRBJ2-3 | TRBV28 | CAIRTGLSTDTQYF | TGTGCCATCAGGACAGGGCTCAGCACAGATACGCAGTATTTT
TRBD1 | NA | TRBJ1-2 | TRBV28 | CASSLGQANYGYTF | TGTGCCAGCAGCTTGGGACAGGCTAACTATGGCTACACCTTC
NA | few | TRBJ1-1 | TRBV7-9 | CASSLAGGNTEAFF | TGTGCCAGCAGCTTAGCGGGGGGTAACACTGAAGCTTTCTTT
NA | NA | TRBJ1-1 | TRBV7-3 | CASSPEGRPGMNTEAFF | TGTGCCAGCAGCCCAGAGGGACGCCCAGGAATGAACACTGAAGCTTTCTTT
NA | NA | TRBJ2-7 | TRBV10-3 | CAISESDSLKPLGEQYF | TGTGCCATCAGTGAGTCGGACAGCCTGAAACCGTTAGGCGAGCAGTACTTC
TRBD1 | few | TRBJ2-2 | TRBV29-1 | CSVRLQGAGELFF | TGCAGCGTCCGATTACAGGGGGCCGGGGAGCTGTTTTTT
NA | few | TRBJ1-5 | TRBV18 | CASSPAGTTSNQPQHF | TGTGCCAGCTCACCGGCCGGGACAACGAGCAATCAGCCCCAGCATTTT
TRBD1 | NA | TRBJ1-4 | TRBV10-3 | CAISPGQGAIEKLFF | TGTGCCATCAGCCCGGGACAGGGGGCGATTGAAAAACTGTTTTTT
NA | few | TRBJ2-6 | TRBV6-1 | CASSGDPLLNAGANVLTF | TGTGCCAGCAGTGGAGACCCACTGTTGAATGCTGGGGCCAACGTCCTGACTTTC
NA | few | TRBJ2-3 | TRBV5-4 | CASSLDSSGTDTQYF | TGTGCCAGCAGCTTAGATTCATCGGGCACAGATACGCAGTATTTT
TRBD1 | medium-sized | TRBJ1-4 | TRBV19 | CASSLGTGTGIEKLFF | TGTGCCAGTAGTTTGGGGACCGGGACAGGGATTGAAAAACTGTTTTTT
NA | NA | TRBJ2-1 | TRBV7-9 | CASSQAPEQFF | TGTGCCAGCAGCCAAGCGCCTGAGCAGTTCTTC
NA | few | TRBJ2-1 | TRBV2 | CASSEGQGSPVYNEQFF | TGTGCCAGCAGTGAAGGCCAGGGATCCCCTGTCTACAATGAGCAGTTCTTC
TRBD1 | few | TRBJ2-3 | TRBV2 | CASRGQGAVDTQYF | TGTGCCAGCAGGGGACAGGGGGCGGTAGATACGCAGTATTTT
TRBD2 | NA | TRBJ2-1 | TRBV9 | CASSLWTSGPYNEQFF | TGTGCCAGCAGCCTATGGACTAGCGGCCCTTACAATGAGCAGTTCTTC
NA | few | TRBJ1-4 | TRBV7-2 | CASSGGRWEKLFF | TGTGCCAGCAGCGGGGGGAGGTGGGAAAAACTGTTTTTT
TRBD2 | few | TRBJ2-1 | TRBV5-1 | CPTKDGGGLYNEQFF | TGCCCCACCAAAGACGGCGGGGGGCTTTACAATGAGCAGTTCTTC
NA | few | TRBJ2-2 | TRBV5-1 | CASSVQGMSGELFF | TGCGCCAGCAGCGTACAGGGAATGTCCGGGGAGCTGTTTTTT
NA | large | TRBJ1-1 | TRBV6-5 | CASSSADKRAFF | TGTGCCAGCAGTTCCGCGGACAAACGCGCTTTCTTT
NA | few | TRBJ1-2 | TRBV30 | CAWRKGGYTF | TGTGCCTGGAGGAAGGGGGGCTACACCTTC
NA | NA | TRBJ2-7 | TRBV19 | CASSIEGGSGEQYF | TGTGCCAGTAGTATAGAGGGGGGCTCGGGCGAGCAGTACTTC
NA | NA | TRBJ1-1 | TRBV19 | CASSTWVSNTEAFF | TGTGCCAGTAGTACCTGGGTTTCGAACACTGAAGCTTTCTTT
NA | medium-sized | TRBJ1-5 | TRBV19 | CASRWAAGLGNQPQHF | TGTGCCAGTAGGTGGGCGGCGGGATTGGGAAATCAGCCCCAGCATTTT
NA | NA | TRBJ2-1 | TRBV21-1 | CASSTGGTPNEQFF | TGTGCCAGCAGCACAGGGGGCACCCCTAATGAGCAGTTCTTC
NA | once | TRBJ1-1 | TRBV5-6 | CASSLVAEAFF | TGTGCCAGCAGCTTGGTGGCTGAAGCTTTCTTT
TRBD1 | medium-sized | TRBJ1-2 | TRBV13 | CASGQGGYGYTF | TGTGCCAGCGGACAGGGGGGATATGGCTACACCTTC
NA | NA | TRBJ1-6 | TRBV2 | CASNQGRNSPLHF | TGTGCCAGCAACCAGGGGCGTAATTCACCCCTCCACTTT
NA | NA | TRBJ2-3 | TRBV9 | CASSESPGGRRGDTQYF | TGTGCCAGCAGTGAATCCCCTGGTGGTCGGCGTGGAGATACGCAGTATTTT
TRBD1 | medium-sized | TRBJ1-2 | TRBV7-2 | CASSQAGGSVYGYTF | TGTGCCAGCAGCCAGGCAGGGGGCTCCGTGTATGGCTACACCTTC
TRBD1 | NA | TRBJ2-3 | TRBV19 | CASSQVGQGLTDTQYF | TGTGCCAGTAGCCAAGTGGGACAGGGGTTAACAGATACGCAGTATTTT
TRBD1 | few | TRBJ1-5 | TRBV2 | CASRGDREQPQHF | TGTGCCAGCAGGGGGGACAGGGAACAGCCCCAGCATTTT
NA | few | TRBJ2-1 | TRBV7-3 | CASSLAGIYNEQFF | TGTGCCAGCAGCTTAGCGGGGATATACAATGAGCAGTTCTTC
TRBD1 | NA | TRBJ2-4 | TRBV9 | CASSGQGAQNIQYF | TGTGCCAGCAGCGGACAGGGAGCCCAAAACATTCAGTACTTC
TRBD1 | few | TRBJ1-1 | TRBV9 | CASSPGQENTEAFF | TGTGCCAGCAGCCCTGGACAGGAGAATACTGAAGCTTTCTTT
NA | NA | TRBJ2-5 | TRBV15 | CATSRRRGRGSQETQYF | TGTGCCACCAGCAGGCGGAGGGGAAGAGGATCCCAAGAGACCCAGTACTTC
NA | NA | TRBJ1-5 | TRBV7-9 | CASSLVAGDDSNQPQHF | TGTGCCAGCAGCTTAGTTGCAGGGGATGATAGCAATCAGCCCCAGCATTTT
NA | NA | TRBJ2-1 | TRBV5-8 | CASSFRPDSYNEQFF | TGTGCCAGCAGCTTTCGACCGGACTCCTACAATGAGCAGTTCTTC
NA | NA | TRBJ1-4 | TRBV9 | CASSARDTSNEKLFF | TGTGCCAGCAGCGCTCGGGACACATCTAATGAAAAACTGTTTTTT
NA | NA | TRBJ1-4 | TRBV11-2 | CASSFSEGRDEKLFF | TGTGCCAGCAGCTTTTCAGAAGGGCGGGATGAAAAACTGTTTTTT
NA | NA | TRBJ1-1 | TRBV4-2 | CASSPTGWGRNTEAFF | TGTGCCAGCAGCCCGACAGGATGGGGGAGAAACACTGAAGCTTTCTTT
NA | NA | TRBJ2-5 | TRBV7-9 | CASSLTTGSGETQYF | TGTGCCAGCAGCTTAACAACAGGTTCTGGGGAGACCCAGTACTTC
TRBD1 | NA | TRBJ1-4 | TRBV5-6 | CASSRRTGNEKLFF | TGTGCCAGCAGCCGCCGGACAGGGAATGAAAAACTGTTTTTT
NA | NA | TRBJ1-4 | TRBV19 | CASSKGNEKLFF | TGTGCCAGTAGTAAGGGGAATGAAAAACTGTTTTTT
NA | NA | TRBJ1-4 | TRBV7-8 | CASSYKGGVGEKLFF | TGTGCCAGCAGCTATAAAGGGGGGGTTGGCGAAAAACTGTTTTTT
TRBD1 | few | TRBJ2-1 | TRBV7-9 | CASRPGQGKGNEQFF | TGTGCCAGCAGGCCGGGACAGGGGAAGGGGAATGAGCAGTTCTTC
NA | NA | TRBJ1-3 | TRBV5-4 | CASSFSSSGNTIYF | TGTGCCAGCAGCTTCTCCTCATCTGGAAACACCATATATTTT
TRBD2 | NA | TRBJ2-5 | TRBV2 | CASRKRGGWQETQYF | TGTGCCAGCAGGAAGCGGGGGGGCTGGCAAGAGACCCAGTACTTC
TRBD1 | few | TRBJ1-4 | TRBV5-6 | CASSVTGSGEKLFF | TGTGCCAGCAGCGTGACAGGGTCGGGCGAAAAACTGTTTTTT
NA | few | TRBJ1-2 | TRBV7-9 | CASRVAGWGDGYTF | TGTGCCAGCAGGGTGGCAGGCTGGGGGGATGGCTACACCTTC
TRBD1 | few | TRBJ2-2 | TRBV6-1 | CASSGQGMVTGELFF | TGTGCCAGTTCGGGACAGGGGATGGTCACCGGGGAGCTGTTTTTT
NA | few | TRBJ2-5 | TRBV6-5 | CASSYSRWGVETQYF | TGTGCCAGCAGTTACTCGCGGTGGGGGGTAGAGACCCAGTACTTC